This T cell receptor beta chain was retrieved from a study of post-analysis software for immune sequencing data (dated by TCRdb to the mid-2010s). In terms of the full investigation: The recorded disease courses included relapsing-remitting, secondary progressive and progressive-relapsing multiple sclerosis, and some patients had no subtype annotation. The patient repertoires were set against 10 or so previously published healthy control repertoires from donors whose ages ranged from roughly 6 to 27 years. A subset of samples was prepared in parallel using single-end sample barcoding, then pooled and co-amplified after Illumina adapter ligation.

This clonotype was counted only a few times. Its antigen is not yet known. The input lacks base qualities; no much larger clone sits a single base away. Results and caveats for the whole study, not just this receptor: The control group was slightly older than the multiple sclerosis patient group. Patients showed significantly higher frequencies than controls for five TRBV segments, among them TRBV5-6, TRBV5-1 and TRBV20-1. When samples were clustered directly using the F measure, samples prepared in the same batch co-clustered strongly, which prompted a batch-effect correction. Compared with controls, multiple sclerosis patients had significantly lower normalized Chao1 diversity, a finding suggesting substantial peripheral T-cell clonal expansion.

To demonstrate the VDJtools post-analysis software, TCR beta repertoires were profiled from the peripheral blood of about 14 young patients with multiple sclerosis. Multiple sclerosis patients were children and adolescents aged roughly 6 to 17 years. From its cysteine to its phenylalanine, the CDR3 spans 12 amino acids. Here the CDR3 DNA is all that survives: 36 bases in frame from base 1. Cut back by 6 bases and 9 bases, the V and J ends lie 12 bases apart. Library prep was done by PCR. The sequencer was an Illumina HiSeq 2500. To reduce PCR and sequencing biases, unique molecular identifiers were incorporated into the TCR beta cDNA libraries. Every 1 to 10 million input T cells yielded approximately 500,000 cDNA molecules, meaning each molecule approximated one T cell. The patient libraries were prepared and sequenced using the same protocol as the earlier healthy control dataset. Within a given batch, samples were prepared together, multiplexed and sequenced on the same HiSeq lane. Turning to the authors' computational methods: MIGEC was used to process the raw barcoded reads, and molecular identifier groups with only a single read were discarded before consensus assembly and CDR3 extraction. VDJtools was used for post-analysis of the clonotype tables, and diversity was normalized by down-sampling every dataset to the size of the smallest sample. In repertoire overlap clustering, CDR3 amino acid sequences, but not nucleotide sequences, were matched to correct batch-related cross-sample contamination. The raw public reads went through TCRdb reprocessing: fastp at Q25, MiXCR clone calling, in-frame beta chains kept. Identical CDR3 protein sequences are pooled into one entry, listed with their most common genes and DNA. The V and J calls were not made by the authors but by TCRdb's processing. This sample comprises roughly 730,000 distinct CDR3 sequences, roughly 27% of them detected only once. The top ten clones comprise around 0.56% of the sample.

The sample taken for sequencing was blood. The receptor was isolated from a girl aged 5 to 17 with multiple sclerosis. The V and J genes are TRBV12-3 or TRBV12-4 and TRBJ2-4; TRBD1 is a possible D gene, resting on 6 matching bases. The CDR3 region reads CASSPGVGIQYF. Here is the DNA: TGTGCCAGCAGCCCAGGGGTTGGCATTCAGTACTTC.